This TCR beta chain was captured by sequencing in a study of T cells in Graves' hyperthyroidism and ophthalmopathy. Trimming took off 5 bases at V and 0 bases at J, with 11 bases between the two ends. Germline CDR1 and CDR2: MNHEY and SVGEGT. The CDR3 is 15 residues long. RNA transcripts yielded amplified TCR beta CDR3 regions. In the first-round RT-PCR of the TCR CDR3, the HTBI primer set was used. TCRdb passed the multiplex PCR reads through MiXCR, listing each CDR3 protein once. The data show around 300,000 distinct CDR3 sequences, with 25% to 30% seen just once and approximately 30% held by the top ten. This clonotype showed up just a few times. Patients were aged 18 to 65, had disease duration under 2 months, and had newly diagnosed hyperthyroidism.

The V call is TRBV6-2 or TRBV6-3, the J call TRBJ1-3; D gene uncertain. This clonotype was sampled from a man in his forties with Graves' hyperthyroidism that later progressed to Graves' ophthalmopathy. The sample comprised blood. CDR3 amino acids: CASSNGRNSGNTIYF. The CDR3 bases are TGTGCCAGCAGTAACGGACGGAACTCTGGAAACACCATATATTTT.